A single T cell receptor beta chain is shown here with its context. Its antigen is still unknown. The input for sorted-subset replicate PCRs was around 0.2 ug DNA, tens of thousands of T cell genomes. Clones were read by immunoSEQ multiplex PCR, and TCRdb kept only the in-frame ones, dropping some. Altogether under 1 million clones are present, 95% to 97% being singletons, with the ten largest covering roughly 0.23%. These data originate in a study of shared clonotypes between healthy human individuals. Study findings and constraints: Clonotypes shared by all four sorted-subset donors had higher generation probabilities than non-shared clonotypes.

The naive CD8 population came from CD45RO-negative cells selected for CCR7, without terminally differentiated effector memory CD45RA+ cells. The study enrolled healthy HIV-negative adults without recent acute infections or vaccinations as donors. V gave up 1 base and J gave up 0 bases; unmatched junction bases: 0. The CDR3 spans 14 residues. CDR1 is SGHDN, CDR2 FVKESK, per germline. Material: naive CD8+ T cells sorted from blood. This chain links TRBV14 with TRBJ2-7, with 7 positions matching TRBD2. The source is a man aged 30 to 45 in good health. DNA of the CDR3: TGTGCCAGCAGCCAAGCGGGAGGCTCCTACGAGCAGTACTTC. As protein: CASSQAGGSYEQYF.